The clone carrying this T cell receptor beta chain has only a few counts. The CDR3 loop spans 13 amino acids. The V gene's germline CDR1 is SGDLS and CDR2 YYNGEE. Trimming removed 4 bases at V and 0 bases at J, with 7 bases between. The data were obtained in a study of technical replicates of blood from four donors. Profiling relied on immunoSEQ multiplex PCR, and the TCRdb table lists in-frame clones only, not all of them. This table has 45,000 to 60,000 clones, 95% to 96% appearing once. The rearrangement joins TRBV9 to TRBJ1-1; D gene ambiguous. The receptor's source is a human donor in good health. Sequencing was performed on T cells isolated from PBMCs. CDR3 sequence: CASSINMNTEAFF. CDR3 sequence (DNA): TGTGCCAGCAGCATAAACATGAACACTGAAGCTTTCTTT. The full variable domain, with the rest looked up from reference TRBV9 and TRBJ1-1, is DSGVTQTPKHLITATGQRVTLRCSPRSGDLSVYWYQQSLDQGLQFLIQYYNGEERAKGNILERFSAQQFPDLHSELNLSSLELGDSALYFCASSINMNTEAFFGQGTRLTVV.